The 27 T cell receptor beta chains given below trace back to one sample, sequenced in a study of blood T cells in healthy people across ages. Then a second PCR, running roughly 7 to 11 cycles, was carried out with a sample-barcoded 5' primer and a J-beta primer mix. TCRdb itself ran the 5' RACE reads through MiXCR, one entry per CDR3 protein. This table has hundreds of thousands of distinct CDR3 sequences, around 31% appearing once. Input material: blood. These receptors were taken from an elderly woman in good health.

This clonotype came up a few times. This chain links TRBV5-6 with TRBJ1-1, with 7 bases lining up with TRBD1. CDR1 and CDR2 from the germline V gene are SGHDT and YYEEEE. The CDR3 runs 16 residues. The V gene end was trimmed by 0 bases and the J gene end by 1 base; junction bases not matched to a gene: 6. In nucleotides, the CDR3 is TGTGCCAGCAGCTTGGGGGTTCGGGACAGGAACACTGAAGCTTTCTTT. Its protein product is CASSLGVRDRNTEAFF.

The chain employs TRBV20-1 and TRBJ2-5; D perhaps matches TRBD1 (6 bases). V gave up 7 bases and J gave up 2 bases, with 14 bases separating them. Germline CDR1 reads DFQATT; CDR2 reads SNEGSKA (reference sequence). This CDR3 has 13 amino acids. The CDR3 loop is CSVRYRAQETQYF. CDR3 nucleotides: TGCAGTGTGAGATACAGGGCTCAAGAGACCCAGTACTTC.

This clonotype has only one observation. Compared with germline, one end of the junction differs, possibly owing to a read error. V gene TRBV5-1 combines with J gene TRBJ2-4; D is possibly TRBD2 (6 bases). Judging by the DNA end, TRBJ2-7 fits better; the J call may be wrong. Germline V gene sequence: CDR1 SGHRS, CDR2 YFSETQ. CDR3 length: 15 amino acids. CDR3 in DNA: TGCGCCAGCAGATTGGGCGGGACGTCGACCTACGAGCAGTACTTC. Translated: CASRLGGTSTYEQYF.

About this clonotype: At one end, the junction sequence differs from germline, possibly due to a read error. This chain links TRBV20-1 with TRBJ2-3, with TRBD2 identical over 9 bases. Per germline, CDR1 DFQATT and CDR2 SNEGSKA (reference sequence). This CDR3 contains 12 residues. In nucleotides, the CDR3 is TGCAGTGGAGCGGGGGGCTCAGATGCGCAGTATTTT. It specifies CSGAGGSDAQYF.

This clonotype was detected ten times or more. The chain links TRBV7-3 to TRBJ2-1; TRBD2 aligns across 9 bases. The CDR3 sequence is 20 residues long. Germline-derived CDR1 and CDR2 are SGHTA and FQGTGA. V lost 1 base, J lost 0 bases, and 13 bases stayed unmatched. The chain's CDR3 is CASSLKGTSSQVSSYNEQFF. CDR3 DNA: TGTGCCAGCAGCTTAAAGGGGACTAGCTCCCAAGTGAGCTCCTACAATGAGCAGTTCTTC.

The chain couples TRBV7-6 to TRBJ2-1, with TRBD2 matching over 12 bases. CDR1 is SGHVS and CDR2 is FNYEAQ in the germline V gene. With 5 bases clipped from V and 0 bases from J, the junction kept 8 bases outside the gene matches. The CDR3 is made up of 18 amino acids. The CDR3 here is CASSRRWTSGISYNEQFF. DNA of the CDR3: TGTGCCAGCAGCCGAAGATGGACTAGCGGGATCTCCTACAATGAGCAGTTCTTC.

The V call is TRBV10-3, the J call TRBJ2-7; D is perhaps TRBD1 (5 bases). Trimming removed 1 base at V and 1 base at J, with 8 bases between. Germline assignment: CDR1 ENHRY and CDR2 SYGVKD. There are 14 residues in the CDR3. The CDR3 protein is CAISEYSGSYEQYF. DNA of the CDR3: TGTGCCATCAGTGAGTATTCAGGGTCCTACGAGCAGTACTTC.

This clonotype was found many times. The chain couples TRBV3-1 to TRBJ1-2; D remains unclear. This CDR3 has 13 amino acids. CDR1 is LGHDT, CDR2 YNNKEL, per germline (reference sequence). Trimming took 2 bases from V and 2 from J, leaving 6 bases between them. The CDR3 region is CASSQRANYGYTF. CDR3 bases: TGTGCCAGCAGCCAAAGAGCCAACTATGGCTACACCTTC.

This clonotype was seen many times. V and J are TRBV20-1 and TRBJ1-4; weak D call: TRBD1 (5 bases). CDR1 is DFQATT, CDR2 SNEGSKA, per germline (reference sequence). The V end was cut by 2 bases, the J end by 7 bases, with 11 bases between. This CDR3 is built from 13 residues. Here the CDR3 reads CSARNSGREKLFF. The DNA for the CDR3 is TGCAGTGCTAGAAATTCGGGGCGTGAAAAACTGTTTTTT.

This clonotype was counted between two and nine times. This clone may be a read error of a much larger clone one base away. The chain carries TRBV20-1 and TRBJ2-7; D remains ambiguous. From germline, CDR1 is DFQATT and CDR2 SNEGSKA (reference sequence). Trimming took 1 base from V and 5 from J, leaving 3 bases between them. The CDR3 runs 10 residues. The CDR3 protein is CSARGDEQYF. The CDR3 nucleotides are TGCAGTGCTAGAGGCGACGAGCAGTACTTC.

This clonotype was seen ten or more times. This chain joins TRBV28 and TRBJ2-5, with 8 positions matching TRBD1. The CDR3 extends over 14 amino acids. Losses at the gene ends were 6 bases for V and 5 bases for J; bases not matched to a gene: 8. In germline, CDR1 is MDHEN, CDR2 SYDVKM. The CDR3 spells CASSQQGAGETQYF. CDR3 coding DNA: TGTGCCAGCAGCCAGCAGGGGGCTGGTGAGACCCAGTACTTC.

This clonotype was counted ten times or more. This CDR3 reads CAIGQQETQYF. The CDR3 DNA sequence: TGTGCCATCGGGCAGCAAGAGACCCAGTACTTC. J is TRBJ2-5 and V is TRBV10-3; unclear D gene. Germline-derived CDR1 and CDR2 are ENHRY and SYGVKD. CDR3 length: 11 amino acids. V dropped 8 bases and J dropped 2 bases, with 6 bases sitting between them.

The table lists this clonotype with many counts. The CDR3 nucleotides are TGTGCCATCAGTGCGGGACGGAGCACAGATACGCAGTATTTT. This codes for CAISAGRSTDTQYF. This rearrangement joins TRBV10-3 to TRBJ2-3; the D gene could be TRBD1 or TRBD2 (5 bases each). CDR3 length: 14 amino acids. CDR1 is ENHRY, CDR2 SYGVKD, per germline. V lost 4 bases to trimming and J lost 0 bases, with 8 bases between them.

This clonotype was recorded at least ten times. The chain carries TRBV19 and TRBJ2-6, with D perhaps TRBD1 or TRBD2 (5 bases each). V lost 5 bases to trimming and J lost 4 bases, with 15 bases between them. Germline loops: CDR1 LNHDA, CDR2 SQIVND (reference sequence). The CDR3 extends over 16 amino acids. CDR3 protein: CASSDSRGLGANVLTF. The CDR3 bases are TGTGCCAGTAGTGATTCCCGGGGCCTGGGGGCCAACGTCCTGACTTTC.

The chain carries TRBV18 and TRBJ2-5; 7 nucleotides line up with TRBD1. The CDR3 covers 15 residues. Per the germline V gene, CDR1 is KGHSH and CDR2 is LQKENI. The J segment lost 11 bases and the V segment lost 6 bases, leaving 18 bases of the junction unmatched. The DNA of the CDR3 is TGTGCCAGCTCTCAAACAGGGGAAGGTCCCAATGAGCAGTACTTC. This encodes CASSQTGEGPNEQYF.

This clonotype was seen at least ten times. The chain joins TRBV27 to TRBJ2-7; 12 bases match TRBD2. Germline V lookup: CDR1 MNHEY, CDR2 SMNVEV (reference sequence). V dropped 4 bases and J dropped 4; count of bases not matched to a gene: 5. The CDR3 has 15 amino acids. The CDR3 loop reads CASSSPSGGDYEQYF. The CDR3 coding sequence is TGTGCCAGCAGTTCTCCTAGCGGGGGGGATTACGAGCAGTACTTC.

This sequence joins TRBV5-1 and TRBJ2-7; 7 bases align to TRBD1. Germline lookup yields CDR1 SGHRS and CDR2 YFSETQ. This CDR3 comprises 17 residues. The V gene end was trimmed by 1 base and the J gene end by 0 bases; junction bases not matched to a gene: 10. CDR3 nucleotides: TGCGCCAGCAGCTTGTTCCCGAGGGGGCCCCGCTCCTACGAGCAGTACTTC. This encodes CASSLFPRGPRSYEQYF.

CDR3 protein: CSASLVQTQYF. The CDR3 DNA reads TGCAGTGCTAGTTTAGTCCAGACCCAGTACTTC. V and J are TRBV20-1 and TRBJ2-7; no clear D gene. The better agreement between TRBJ2-5 and the DNA end casts doubt on the J call. The germline V gene encodes CDR1 DFQATT and CDR2 SNEGSKA (reference sequence). This CDR3 is 11 amino acids long.

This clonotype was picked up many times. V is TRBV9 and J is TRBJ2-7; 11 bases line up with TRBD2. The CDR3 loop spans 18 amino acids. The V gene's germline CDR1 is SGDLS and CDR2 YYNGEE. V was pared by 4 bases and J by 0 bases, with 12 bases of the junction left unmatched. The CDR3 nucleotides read TGTGCCAGCAGCTTTCCGACTAGCGGGGTTAAACGCTCCTACGAGCAGTACTTC. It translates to CASSFPTSGVKRSYEQYF.

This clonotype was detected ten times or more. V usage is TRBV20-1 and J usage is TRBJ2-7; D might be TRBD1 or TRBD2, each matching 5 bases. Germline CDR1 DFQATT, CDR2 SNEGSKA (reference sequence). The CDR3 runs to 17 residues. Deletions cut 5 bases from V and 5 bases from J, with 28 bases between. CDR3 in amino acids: CSASRQTPGRGGDEQYF. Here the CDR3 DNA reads TGCAGTGCTTCACGACAAACTCCGGGACGTGGGGGAGACGAGCAGTACTTC.

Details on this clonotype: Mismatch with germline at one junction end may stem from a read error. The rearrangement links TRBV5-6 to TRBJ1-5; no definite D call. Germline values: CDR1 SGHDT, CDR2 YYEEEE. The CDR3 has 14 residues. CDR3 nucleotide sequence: TGTGCCTGCAGTCTCAGGCGGCACAATCAGCCCCAGCATTTT. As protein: CACSLRRHNQPQHF.

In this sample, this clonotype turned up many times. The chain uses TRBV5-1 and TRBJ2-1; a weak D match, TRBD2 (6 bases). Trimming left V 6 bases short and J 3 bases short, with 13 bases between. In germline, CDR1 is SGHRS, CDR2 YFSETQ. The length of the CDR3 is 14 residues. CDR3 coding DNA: TGCGCCAGCACCCGGGACTTGTTCTACAATGAGCAGTTCTTC. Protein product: CASTRDLFYNEQFF.

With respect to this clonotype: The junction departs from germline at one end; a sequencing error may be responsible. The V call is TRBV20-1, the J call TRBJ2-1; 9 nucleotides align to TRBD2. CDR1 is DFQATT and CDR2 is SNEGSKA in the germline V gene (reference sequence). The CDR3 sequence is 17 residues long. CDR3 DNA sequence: TGCAGTGCTGACCCGATCGTGGCGGGGGGGTTAGGTAATGAGCAGTTTTTC. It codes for CSADPIVAGGLGNEQFF.

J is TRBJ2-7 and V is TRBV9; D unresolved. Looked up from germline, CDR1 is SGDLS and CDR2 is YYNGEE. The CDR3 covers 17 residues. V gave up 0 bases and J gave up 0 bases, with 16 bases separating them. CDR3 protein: CASSVDYSPRSSYEQYF. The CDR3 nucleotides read TGTGCCAGCAGCGTAGACTATAGCCCGAGGAGCTCCTACGAGCAGTACTTC.

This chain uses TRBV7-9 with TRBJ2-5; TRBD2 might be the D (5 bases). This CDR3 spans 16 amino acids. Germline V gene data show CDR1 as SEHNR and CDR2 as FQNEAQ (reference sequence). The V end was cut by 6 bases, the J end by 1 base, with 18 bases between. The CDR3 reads CASSSPRRGFQETQYF. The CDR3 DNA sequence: TGTGCCAGCAGTTCACCTAGACGAGGGTTCCAAGAGACCCAGTACTTC.

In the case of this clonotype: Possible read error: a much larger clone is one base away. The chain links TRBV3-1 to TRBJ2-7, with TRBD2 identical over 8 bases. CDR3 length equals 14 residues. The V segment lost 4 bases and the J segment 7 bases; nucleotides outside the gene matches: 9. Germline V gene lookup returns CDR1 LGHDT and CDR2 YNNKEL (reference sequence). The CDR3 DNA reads TGTGCCAGCAGCCCGGGACTAGTATCGAATGAGCAGTACTTC. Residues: CASSPGLVSNEQYF.

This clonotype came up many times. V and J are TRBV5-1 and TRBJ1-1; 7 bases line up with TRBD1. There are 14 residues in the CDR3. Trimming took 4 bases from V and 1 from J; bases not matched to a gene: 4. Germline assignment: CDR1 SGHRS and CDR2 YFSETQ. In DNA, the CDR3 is TGCGCCAGCAGCACCGGACAGGCGAACACTGAAGCTTTCTTT. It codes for CASSTGQANTEAFF. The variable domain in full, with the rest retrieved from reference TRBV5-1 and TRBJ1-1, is KAGVTQTPRYLIKTRGQQVTLSCSPISGHRSVSWYQQTPGQGLQFLFEYFSETQRNKGNFPGRFSGRQFSNSRSEMNVSTLELGDSALYLCASSTGQANTEAFFGQGTRLTVV.